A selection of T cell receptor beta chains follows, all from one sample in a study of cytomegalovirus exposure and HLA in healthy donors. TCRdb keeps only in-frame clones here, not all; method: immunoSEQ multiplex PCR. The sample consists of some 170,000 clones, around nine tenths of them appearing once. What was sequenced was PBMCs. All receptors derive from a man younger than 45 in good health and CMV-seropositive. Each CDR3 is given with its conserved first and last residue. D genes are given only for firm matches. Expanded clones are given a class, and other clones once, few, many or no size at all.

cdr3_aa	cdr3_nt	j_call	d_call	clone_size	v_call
CASSTLAGGSYNEQFF	TGTGCCAGCAGCACCCTAGCGGGAGGCTCCTACAATGAGCAGTTCTTC	TRBJ2-1	TRBD2	-	TRBV28
CASSLPGQETQYF	TGCGCCAGCAGCTTGCCAGGGCAAGAGACCCAGTACTTC	TRBJ2-5	-	few	TRBV5-1
CASSPQGNTEAFF	TGTGCCAGCAGCCCACAGGGGAACACTGAAGCTTTCTTT	TRBJ1-1	-	-	TRBV27
CASSLTAANSPLHF	TGCGCCAGCAGTTTGACAGCAGCTAATTCACCCCTCCACTTT	TRBJ1-6	-	-	TRBV5-1
CASSIGSGANVLTF	TGTGCCAGTAGTATCGGGAGTGGGGCCAACGTCCTGACTTTC	TRBJ2-6	-	-	TRBV19
CASSYSAGYEQYF	TGTGCCAGCAGTTACTCTGCGGGATACGAGCAGTACTTC	TRBJ2-7	-	-	TRBV6-5
CASSEPGLGETQYF	TGTGCCAGCAGTGAACCCGGGTTAGGAGAGACCCAGTACTTC	TRBJ2-5	-	-	TRBV6-1
CASSLIQGGEQYF	TGTGCCAGCAGTTTAATCCAGGGGGGCGAGCAGTACTTC	TRBJ2-7	-	-	TRBV28
CASSGGTVNTGELFF	TGTGCCAGCAGTGGGGGGACAGTGAACACCGGGGAGCTGTTTTTT	TRBJ2-2	TRBD1	-	TRBV2
CASSQIPGSSPGELFF	TGCGCCAGCAGCCAAATTCCGGGATCATCGCCCGGGGAGCTGTTTTTT	TRBJ2-2	-	-	TRBV4-1
CASSLARGSASRNTEAFF	TGTGCCAGCAGCTTAGCTAGAGGCTCCGCCTCCAGGAACACTGAAGCTTTCTTT	TRBJ1-1	-	-	TRBV7-6
CSVLRDRDPYEQYF	TGCAGCGTACTCCGGGACAGGGACCCCTACGAGCAGTACTTC	TRBJ2-7	TRBD1	-	TRBV29-1
CASSPAGGAREQYF	TGTGCCAGCTCACCCGCCGGAGGGGCAAGGGAGCAGTACTTC	TRBJ2-7	-	few	TRBV18